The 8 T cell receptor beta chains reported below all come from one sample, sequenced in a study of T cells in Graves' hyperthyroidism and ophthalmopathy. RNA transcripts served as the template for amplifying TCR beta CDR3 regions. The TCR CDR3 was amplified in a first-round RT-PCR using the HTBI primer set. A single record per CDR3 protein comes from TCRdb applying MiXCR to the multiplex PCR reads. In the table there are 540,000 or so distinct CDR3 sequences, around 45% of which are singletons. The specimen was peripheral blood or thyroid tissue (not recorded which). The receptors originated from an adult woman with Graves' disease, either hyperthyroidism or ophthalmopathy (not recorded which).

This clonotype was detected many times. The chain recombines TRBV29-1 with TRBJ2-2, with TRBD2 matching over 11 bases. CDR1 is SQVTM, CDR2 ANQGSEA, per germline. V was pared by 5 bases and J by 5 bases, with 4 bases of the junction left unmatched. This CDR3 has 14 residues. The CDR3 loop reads CSVPTSGATGELFF. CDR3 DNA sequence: TGCAGCGTTCCGACTAGCGGGGCTACCGGGGAGCTGTTTTTT.

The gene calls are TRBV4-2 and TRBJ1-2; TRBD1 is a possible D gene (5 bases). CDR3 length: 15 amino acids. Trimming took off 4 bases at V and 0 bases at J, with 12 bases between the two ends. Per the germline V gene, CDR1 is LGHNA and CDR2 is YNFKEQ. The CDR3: CASSRRTPTNYGYTF. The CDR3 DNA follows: TGTGCCAGCAGCCGGCGGACACCCACTAACTATGGCTACACCTTC.

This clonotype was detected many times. DNA of the CDR3: TGTGCCACCAGGTCTGGGACAGGCAACACTGAAGCTTTCTTT. Translation: CATRSGTGNTEAFF. The chain has TRBV24-1 and TRBJ1-1; 8 bases are a match to TRBD1. V was pared by 7 bases and J by 2 bases, with 5 bases of the junction left unmatched. The CDR3 is 14 residues long. The germline V gene has CDR1 KGHDR and CDR2 SFDVKD.

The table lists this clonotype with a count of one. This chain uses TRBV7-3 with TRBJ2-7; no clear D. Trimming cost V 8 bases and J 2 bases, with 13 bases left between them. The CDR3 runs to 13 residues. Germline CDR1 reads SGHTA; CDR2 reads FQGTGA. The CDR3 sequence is CASLASTAYEQYF. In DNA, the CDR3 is TGTGCCAGCTTGGCCTCGACGGCCTACGAGCAGTACTTC.

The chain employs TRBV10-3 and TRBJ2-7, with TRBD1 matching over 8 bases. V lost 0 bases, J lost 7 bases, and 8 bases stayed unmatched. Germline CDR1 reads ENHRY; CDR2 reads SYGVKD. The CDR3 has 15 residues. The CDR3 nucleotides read TGTGCCATCAGTGAGTCGAAGACAGGGGTAGGAGAGCAGTACTTC. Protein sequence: CAISESKTGVGEQYF.

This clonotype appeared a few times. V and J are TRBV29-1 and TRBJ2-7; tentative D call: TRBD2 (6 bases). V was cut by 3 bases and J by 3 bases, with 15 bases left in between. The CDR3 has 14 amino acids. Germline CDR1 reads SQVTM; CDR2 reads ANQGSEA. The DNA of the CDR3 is TGCAGCGTTGATGGGGACTTTCCAAGCTACGAGCAGTACTTC. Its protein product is CSVDGDFPSYEQYF.

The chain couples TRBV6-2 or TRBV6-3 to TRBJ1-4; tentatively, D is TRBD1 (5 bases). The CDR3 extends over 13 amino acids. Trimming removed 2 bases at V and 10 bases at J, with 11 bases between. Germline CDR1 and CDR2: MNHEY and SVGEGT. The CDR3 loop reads CASSYGQGGKLFF. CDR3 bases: TGTGCCAGCAGTTACGGGCAGGGCGGAAAACTGTTTTTT.

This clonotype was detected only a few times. CDR3 sequence (DNA): TGTGCCAGCGCGCGGCTGGCAGTCCAAGAGACCCAGTACTTC. Its protein product is CASARLAVQETQYF. The V call is TRBV2, the J call TRBJ2-5; D remains unclear. Germline V lookup: CDR1 SNHLY, CDR2 FYNNEI. The germline V and J ends were trimmed by 8 bases and 1 base, with 14 bases remaining between them. This CDR3 contains 14 residues.